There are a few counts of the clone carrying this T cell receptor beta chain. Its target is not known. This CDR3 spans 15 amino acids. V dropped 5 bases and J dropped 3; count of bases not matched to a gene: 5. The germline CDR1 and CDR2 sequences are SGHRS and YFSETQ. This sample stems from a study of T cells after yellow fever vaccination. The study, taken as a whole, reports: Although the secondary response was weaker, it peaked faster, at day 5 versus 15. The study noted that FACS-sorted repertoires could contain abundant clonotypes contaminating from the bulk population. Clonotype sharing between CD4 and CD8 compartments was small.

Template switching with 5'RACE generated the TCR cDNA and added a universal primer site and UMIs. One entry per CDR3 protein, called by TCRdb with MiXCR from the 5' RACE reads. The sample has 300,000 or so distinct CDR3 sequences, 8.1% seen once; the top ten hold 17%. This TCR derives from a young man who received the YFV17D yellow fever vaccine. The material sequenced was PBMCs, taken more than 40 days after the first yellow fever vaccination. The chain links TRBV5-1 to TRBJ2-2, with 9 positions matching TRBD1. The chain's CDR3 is CASSYTGGHTGELFF. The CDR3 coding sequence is TGCGCCAGCAGTTATACAGGGGGCCACACCGGGGAGCTGTTTTTT.